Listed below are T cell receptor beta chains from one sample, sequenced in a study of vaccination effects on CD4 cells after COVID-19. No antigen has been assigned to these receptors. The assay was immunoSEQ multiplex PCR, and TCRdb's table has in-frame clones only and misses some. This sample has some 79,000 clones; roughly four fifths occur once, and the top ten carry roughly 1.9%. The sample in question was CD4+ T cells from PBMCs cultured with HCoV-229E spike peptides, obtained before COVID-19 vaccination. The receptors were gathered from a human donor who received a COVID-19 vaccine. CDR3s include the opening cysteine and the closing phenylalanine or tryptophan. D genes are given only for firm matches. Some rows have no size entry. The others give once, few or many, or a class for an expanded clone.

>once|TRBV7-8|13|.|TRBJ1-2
TGTGCCAGCAGCTCGCTGACAGAATATGGCTACACCTTC
CASSSLTEYGYTF
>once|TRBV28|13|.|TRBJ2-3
TGTGCCAGCAGGGGAAGGAGCACAGATACGCAGTATTTT
CASRGRSTDTQYF
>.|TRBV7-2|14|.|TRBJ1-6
TGTGCCAGCAGCTTGGACAGCCTTAATTCACCCCTCCACTTT
CASSLDSLNSPLHF
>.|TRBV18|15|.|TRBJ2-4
TGTGCCAGCTCACCGGTTGACCTAGCCAAAAACATTCAGTACTTC
CASSPVDLAKNIQYF
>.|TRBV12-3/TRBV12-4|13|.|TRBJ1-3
TGTGCCAGCAGTTTATCAGGGGAAAACACCATATATTTT
CASSLSGENTIYF
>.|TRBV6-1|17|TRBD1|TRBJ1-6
TGTGCCAGCAGTGAAGGGACAGGCATAAAGTTACCTTCACCCCTCCACTTT
CASSEGTGIKLPSPLHF
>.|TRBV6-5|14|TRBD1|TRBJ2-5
TGTGCCAGCAGCGGACAGGGCTACCAAGAGACCCAGTACTTC
CASSGQGYQETQYF
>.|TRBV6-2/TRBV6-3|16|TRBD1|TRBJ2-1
TGTGCCAGCAGTGGGGACAGGTCAAATCCCTACAATGAGCAGTTCTTC
CASSGDRSNPYNEQFF
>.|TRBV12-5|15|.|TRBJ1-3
TGTGCTAGTGGTTTGGGGGCAGGGGACGGAAACACCATATATTTT
CASGLGAGDGNTIYF
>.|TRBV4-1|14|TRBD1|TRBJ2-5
TGCGCCAGCAGCTCCTACAGGGGTGTGGAGACCCAGTACTTC
CASSSYRGVETQYF
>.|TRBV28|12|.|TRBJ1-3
TGTGCCAGCAGAACGACAGCGGGCACCATATATTTT
CASRTTAGTIYF
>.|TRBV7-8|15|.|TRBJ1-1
TGTGCCAGCAGCAACAGAGGACAGCCAGGCCTTGAAGCTTTCTTT
CASSNRGQPGLEAFF
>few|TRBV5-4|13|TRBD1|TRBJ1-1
TGTGCCAGCAGCTTGGGACAGGGGCCTGAAGCTTTCTTT
CASSLGQGPEAFF
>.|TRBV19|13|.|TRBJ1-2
TGTGCCAGTAGTTCCTGGACAGACTATGGCTACACCTTC
CASSSWTDYGYTF
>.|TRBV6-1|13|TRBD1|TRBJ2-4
TGTGCCAGCAGTGAGGACAGGGGTGACATTCAGTACTTC
CASSEDRGDIQYF
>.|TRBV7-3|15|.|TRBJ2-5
TGTGCCAGCAGCTTAGGTGGCCAGCGCCAAGAGACCCAGTACTTC
CASSLGGQRQETQYF